This T cell receptor beta chain was retrieved from a study of blood T cell repertoires in COVID-19. Across the study: Specimens from acute and convalescent COVID-19 originated in the United States, Italy and Spain. T cells, B-cell-depleted T cells, or PBMCs provided the cDNA or gDNA that served as material.

A Seattle source enrolled patients during active infection and followed them longitudinally. CDR1 is SGDLS and CDR2 is YYNGEE in the germline V gene. The CDR3 extends over 13 amino acids. V lost 4 bases and J lost 7, with 11 bases in between. Original handling: Reference gene primers were amplified, and this amplification served to estimate nucleated cell counts. TCRdb's table, derived via immunoSEQ multiplex PCR, lists solely in-frame clones and lacks some. D and trimming were read from the DNA, whereas the V and J calls and clone size are those reported in that table. The sample contains approximately 230,000 clones, about nine tenths of which appear only once.

The sequence derives from a woman aged 25 to 39 with COVID-19, enrolled during active disease. J is TRBJ2-2 and V is TRBV9; D is perhaps TRBD1 (6 bases). The sample consisted of peripheral blood. CDR3 sequence: CASSPTGRGELFF. Written as DNA, the CDR3 is TGTGCCAGCAGCCCAACAGGGCGCGGGGAGCTGTTTTTT.